The T cell receptor beta chain described here comes from a study of shared clonotypes between healthy human individuals. This clone was observed a few times. Once extracted for a subset, genomic DNA was divided evenly among several immunoSEQ plates. Authors' analysis steps: Filtering was not the same, since immunoSEQ gave junction-only sequences without quality scores. The data were produced by immunoSEQ multiplex PCR, yet TCRdb's version contains in-frame clones alone and is incomplete. That table gives V, J and clone size, and the DNA gave D and trimming. The table has under 750,000 clones, just under 75% seen once; the top ten hold under 2%. The CDR3 loop spans 15 amino acids. Germline V gene lookup returns CDR1 MNHNY and CDR2 SVGAGI (reference sequence). V lost 3 bases to trimming and J lost 1 base; unmatched junction nucleotides: 1.

This rearrangement joins TRBV6-6 to TRBJ2-3, with TRBD2 matching 10 bases. This clonotype was obtained from a woman in her thirties in good health. The sequenced sample consisted of memory CD4+ T cells sorted from blood. The subset is: CD45RA-negative fraction. DNA of the CDR3: TGTGCCAGCAGTTATGGGACTAGCGGCACAGATACGCAGTATTTT. Its protein product is CASSYGTSGTDTQYF.